This record looks at one TCR beta chain sequence and its context. The United States was where all participants with HIV were treated. Researchers ran immunoSEQ v3.0 at survey level. A target of roughly 40,000-50,000 T-cell genomes per sample was set for sequencing. Sequenced by immunoSEQ multiplex PCR; TCRdb stores in-frame clones only, minus some. The data show 25,000 to 30,000 clones, with 70% to 90% seen just once and about 3.9% held by the top ten. The germline CDR1 and CDR2 sequences are SGDLS and YYNGEE. V lost 0 bases and J lost 0, with 8 bases in between. CDR3 length: 15 amino acids. This sample stems from a study of long-term antiretroviral therapy in people with HIV.

The V and J genes are TRBV9 and TRBJ2-3, with D possibly TRBD1 on 5 matching bases. This TCR was recovered from a woman between 18 and 29 years old with HIV. The input for sequencing was unsorted PBMCs, taken 1.8 years after starting antiretroviral therapy. The CDR3 nucleotides are TGTGCCAGCAGCGTAGAAGGGGCTAGCACAGATACGCAGTATTTT. This sequence encodes CASSVEGASTDTQYF.